Listed below are T cell receptor beta chains from one sample, sequenced in a study of T-cell reconstitution after alpha-beta-depleted transplantation in children. Each CDR3 protein gets one entry after TCRdb re-called the PCR reads with MiXCR. The repertoire has over 200,000 distinct CDR3 sequences, around 9.9% of them found once; the top ten carry about 28%. The starting material was PBMCs, obtained before TCRalphabeta/CD19-depleted stem cell transplant. Receptors originate from a child younger than two with acute myeloid leukemia, due to receive a stem cell transplant. CDR3s leave out the opening cysteine and the closing phenylalanine or tryptophan. Each record gives: V gene, clone size, CDR3 protein. A clone size is listed for some rows: how often the clone was seen (once, few, many), or a class if it is expanded.

v_call: TRBV5-1; clone_size: many; cdr3_aa: ASSLPYNEQF
v_call: TRBV24-1; clone_size: many; cdr3_aa: ATSDEAGDTQY
v_call: TRBV15; clone_size: many; cdr3_aa: ATSTRTGYYEQY
v_call: TRBV21-1; clone_size: -; cdr3_aa: ASSKGGGTSERAQETQY
v_call: TRBV5-1; clone_size: many; cdr3_aa: ASSLVGRGRSTDTQY
v_call: TRBV20-1; clone_size: many; cdr3_aa: SARKPGRSTYEQY
v_call: TRBV25-1; clone_size: many; cdr3_aa: ASHTSGGPYNEQF
v_call: TRBV3-1; clone_size: -; cdr3_aa: ASSQDFSTSNEKLF
v_call: TRBV30; clone_size: many; cdr3_aa: AWSGHSNQPQH
v_call: TRBV6-1; clone_size: -; cdr3_aa: ASSARRGLEDTEAF
v_call: TRBV9; clone_size: many; cdr3_aa: ASSVEGTGNQPQH
v_call: TRBV7-8; clone_size: many; cdr3_aa: ASSLARPRGGFRDVSYEQY
v_call: TRBV4-3; clone_size: many; cdr3_aa: ASSQEGSTGELF
v_call: TRBV24-1; clone_size: many; cdr3_aa: ATTGPQH
v_call: TRBV27; clone_size: many; cdr3_aa: ASSLRLVGGANEKLF
v_call: TRBV6-1; clone_size: many; cdr3_aa: ASSKASGVNNEQF
v_call: TRBV20-1; clone_size: many; cdr3_aa: SARDRGPRDTQY
v_call: TRBV11-2; clone_size: many; cdr3_aa: ASSFVASRDTQY
v_call: TRBV7-3; clone_size: -; cdr3_aa: ASSLDPGLWNSPLH
v_call: TRBV10-1; clone_size: many; cdr3_aa: ASKGGTSTDTQY
v_call: TRBV28; clone_size: -; cdr3_aa: ASRGRKNRDRGLNEQF
v_call: TRBV7-8; clone_size: many; cdr3_aa: ASSLAIRTDTQY
v_call: TRBV5-1; clone_size: many; cdr3_aa: ASSSSGDYYNEQF
v_call: TRBV3-1; clone_size: many; cdr3_aa: ASSLAGGPGEQY
v_call: TRBV5-4; clone_size: -; cdr3_aa: ASSFPRGMGIASISYNEQF
v_call: TRBV12-3/TRBV12-4; clone_size: many; cdr3_aa: ASSFGGQERQF
v_call: TRBV4-1; clone_size: many; cdr3_aa: ASSQVVAGGPYEQY
v_call: TRBV5-1; clone_size: few; cdr3_aa: ASSLGNSQGENTIY
v_call: TRBV12-3/TRBV12-4; clone_size: many; cdr3_aa: ASSRDRGSYNEQF
v_call: TRBV20-1; clone_size: many; cdr3_aa: SAEGSSWEAF
v_call: TRBV15; clone_size: many; cdr3_aa: ATSRDGTVNQPQH
v_call: TRBV20-1; clone_size: many; cdr3_aa: SARGTTETQY
v_call: TRBV24-1; clone_size: -; cdr3_aa: ATSDLQWGLGETQY
v_call: TRBV20-1; clone_size: many; cdr3_aa: SAIHATNEKLF
v_call: TRBV7-2; clone_size: many; cdr3_aa: ASSLNRPNEQF
v_call: TRBV10-3; clone_size: many; cdr3_aa: AISESGRGLLNEQF
v_call: TRBV5-1; clone_size: many; cdr3_aa: ASSPGTFFINEQF
v_call: TRBV12-3/TRBV12-4; clone_size: many; cdr3_aa: ASSPDGQETQY
v_call: TRBV3-1; clone_size: many; cdr3_aa: ASSVNQGQETQY
v_call: TRBV12-3/TRBV12-4; clone_size: many; cdr3_aa: ASSLATQGITF
v_call: TRBV30; clone_size: few; cdr3_aa: AWSPQGGTEAF
v_call: TRBV20-1; clone_size: many; cdr3_aa: SAGQRGLGTDTQY
v_call: TRBV30; clone_size: many; cdr3_aa: AWSPGQGIAF
v_call: TRBV7-2; clone_size: many; cdr3_aa: ASSYNSPLH
v_call: TRBV12-3/TRBV12-4; clone_size: many; cdr3_aa: ASSTPGQHYGYT
v_call: TRBV12-3/TRBV12-4; clone_size: many; cdr3_aa: ASTRREGAYEQY
v_call: TRBV12-3/TRBV12-4; clone_size: many; cdr3_aa: ASSSGQGGNQPQH
v_call: TRBV5-1; clone_size: many; cdr3_aa: ASSFSGREGYNEQF
v_call: TRBV5-4; clone_size: many; cdr3_aa: ASSLGGRQETQY
v_call: TRBV18; clone_size: -; cdr3_aa: ASSPRDRDQPQH
v_call: TRBV2; clone_size: many; cdr3_aa: ASSGQTNTEAF
v_call: TRBV6-5; clone_size: many; cdr3_aa: ASSYSPGGSITGELF
v_call: TRBV29-1; clone_size: -; cdr3_aa: SDARDNSNQPQH
v_call: TRBV18; clone_size: many; cdr3_aa: ASSPSSGLSYEQY
v_call: TRBV2; clone_size: few; cdr3_aa: ASSSLGLAGMLNEEETQY